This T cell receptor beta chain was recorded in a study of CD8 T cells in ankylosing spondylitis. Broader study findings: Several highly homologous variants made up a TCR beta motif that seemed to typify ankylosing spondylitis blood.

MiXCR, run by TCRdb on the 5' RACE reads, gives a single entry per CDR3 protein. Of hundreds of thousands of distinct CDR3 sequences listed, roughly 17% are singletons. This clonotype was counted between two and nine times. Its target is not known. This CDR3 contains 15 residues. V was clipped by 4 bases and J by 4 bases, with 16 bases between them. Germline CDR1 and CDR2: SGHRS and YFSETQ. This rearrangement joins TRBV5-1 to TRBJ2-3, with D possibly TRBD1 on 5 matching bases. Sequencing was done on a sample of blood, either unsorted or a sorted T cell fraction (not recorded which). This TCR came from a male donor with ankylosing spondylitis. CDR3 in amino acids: CASSPTDTPADTQYF. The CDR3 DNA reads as TGCGCCAGCAGCCCCACGGACACCCCGGCAGATACGCAGTATTTT.